These 7 T cell receptor beta chains originate from one sample sequenced in a study of T cell changes during pregnancy in multiple sclerosis. Repertoires were generated with immunoSEQ multiplex PCR, while TCRdb's copy carries only in-frame clones and drops some. The table includes about 32,000 clones, approximately 89% detected once. Sequenced material: CD8+ T cells from peripheral blood mononuclear cells, taken in the first trimester of pregnancy. The source of these receptors is a female donor with multiple sclerosis, enrolled in a pregnancy study.

The rearrangement links TRBV19 to TRBJ1-4; D uncertain. There are 15 residues in the CDR3. Germline V gene sequence: CDR1 LNHDA, CDR2 SQIVND (reference sequence). The V and J ends lost 3 bases and 0 bases respectively, with 8 bases between them. The CDR3 here is CASSIFLATNEKLFF. CDR3 in DNA: TGTGCCAGTAGTATTTTCCTTGCAACTAATGAAAAACTGTTTTTT.

The chain employs TRBV6-4 and TRBJ1-3; D not resolved. V was trimmed by 2 bases and J by 2 bases, leaving 10 bases between them. Germline loops: CDR1 MRHNA, CDR2 SNTAGT. CDR3 length: 15 amino acids. The DNA for the CDR3 is TGTGCCAGCAGTGACAGGGCGGGCCCTGGAAACACCATATATTTT. Translating it yields CASSDRAGPGNTIYF.

The sample holds one count of this clone. This chain's CDR3 is CASSPTPPSMETQYF. DNA of the CDR3: TGTGCCAGCAGCCCGACCCCACCTAGTATGGAGACCCAGTACTTC. This chain connects TRBV7-9 to TRBJ2-5; D uncertain. Trimming cost V 5 bases and J 5 bases, with 18 bases left between them. The CDR3 length is 15 residues. In germline, CDR1 is SEHNR, CDR2 FQNEAQ (reference sequence).

The chain employs TRBV14 and TRBJ2-7, with 7 bases identical to TRBD2. J gave up 4 bases and V 4 bases, and 16 bases lay outside the gene matches. Germline lookup yields CDR1 SGHDN and CDR2 FVKESK. The CDR3 sequence is 17 residues long. CDR3 DNA: TGTGCCAGCAGCCCCCATACGTACGAGCGGGATAGATACGAGCAGTACTTC. Translated, it gives CASSPHTYERDRYEQYF.

The chain uses TRBV15 and TRBJ1-3; maybe TRBD1 (5 bases). The germline CDR1 and CDR2 sequences are LNHNV and YYDKDF (reference sequence). Trimming pared 7 bases from V and 2 bases from J, leaving 18 bases between. CDR3 length: 16 amino acids. CDR3 region: CATNSGEPSPGNTIYF. As DNA, the CDR3 is TGTGCCACCAACTCGGGGGAACCCTCTCCTGGAAACACCATATATTTT.

V gene TRBV28 combines with J gene TRBJ2-7, with 10 positions matching TRBD1. V was pared by 3 bases and J by 4 bases, with 6 bases of the junction left unmatched. CDR3 size: 15 residues. Per the germline V gene, CDR1 is MDHEN and CDR2 is SYDVKM. CDR3 region: CASSFRDRGLYEQYF. The CDR3 DNA is TGTGCCAGCAGTTTCCGGGACAGGGGTTTGTACGAGCAGTACTTC.

This chain uses TRBV11-2 with TRBJ2-3, with TRBD2 matching 11 bases. The CDR3 consists of 16 residues. Trimming at V came to 0 bases and at J to 6 bases, leaving 5 bases not matched to a gene. Germline lookup yields CDR1 SGHAT and CDR2 FQNNGV. The CDR3 spells CASSLDSLAGVDTQYF. The CDR3 DNA sequence: TGTGCCAGCAGCTTAGATTCACTAGCGGGAGTTGATACGCAGTATTTT.